This entry describes one T cell receptor beta chain. Additional DNA sequences in this sample encode the identical CDR3. Method: immunoSEQ multiplex PCR; TCRdb's copy keeps in-frame clones and lacks some. Of about 250,000 clones in the sample, approximately 88% were seen once. The germline V and J ends were trimmed by 5 bases and 0 bases, with 7 bases remaining between them. The CDR3 has 13 residues. Germline V gene data show CDR1 as SNHLY and CDR2 as FYNNEI. This sample stems from a study of blood T cell repertoires in COVID-19. Looking at the study overall: Some COVID-19 samples were acute and others convalescent; all came from the United States, Italy and Spain.

The TCR comes from a woman aged 25 to 39 with COVID-19, enrolled during active disease. The source material was peripheral blood. The rearrangement links TRBV2 to TRBJ1-2; D is ambiguous. CDR3 region: CASSPDSNYGYTF. In nucleotides, the CDR3 is TGTGCCAGCAGTCCCGACTCTAACTATGGCTACACCTTC.